Listed below are T cell receptor beta chains from one sample, sequenced in a study of cytomegalovirus exposure and HLA in healthy donors. Clones were sequenced by immunoSEQ multiplex PCR, and TCRdb holds only the in-frame ones, with some missing. The data contain 50,000 to 80,000 clones, about 89% of them singletons. The sample was PBMCs. These receptors all stem from a woman aged 18 to 35 in good health and CMV-seronegative. Each CDR3 is given with its conserved first and last residue. The D gene is left open where the match is weak. Some rows mark clone size as missing; the rest say once, few, many or name a class of expanded clone.

V	size	D	J	DNA	CDR3
TRBV10-3	.	.	TRBJ1-3	TGTGCCATCATGGAGGATTGGGGAAACACCATATATTTT	CAIMEDWGNTIYF
TRBV2	few	TRBD2	TRBJ2-7	TGTGCCAGCAGCGTACTAGCGGCCTCCTACGAGCAGTACTTC	CASSVLAASYEQYF
TRBV28	few	.	TRBJ1-2	TGTGCCAGCACCTCGGACAGAGTCTATGGCTACACCTTC	CASTSDRVYGYTF
TRBV19	.	TRBD2	TRBJ2-1	TGTGCCAGTAGCACGGGACTAGCGGGGCAGCAGTTCTTC	CASSTGLAGQQFF
TRBV7-2	once	TRBD1	TRBJ1-2	TGTGCCAGCAGCGCTACAGGGGGCGGTGGCTACACCTTC	CASSATGGGGYTF
TRBV30	.	TRBD1	TRBJ1-5	TGTGCCTGGAGTGTATCAGGGGGCGGCAATCAGCCCCAGCATTTT	CAWSVSGGGNQPQHF
TRBV4-3	.	.	TRBJ1-1	TGCGCCAGCAGCCGAACAGGTAACACTGAAGCTTTCTTT	CASSRTGNTEAFF
TRBV27	.	TRBD2	TRBJ2-3	TGTGCCAGCAGTCCGCTAGCGGGAGTAGGAACAGATACGCAGTATTTT	CASSPLAGVGTDTQYF
TRBV5-1	.	.	TRBJ2-3	TGCGCCAGCAGCTTGCTCGGGGGCACAGATACGCAGTATTTT	CASSLLGGTDTQYF
TRBV28	.	.	TRBJ1-5	TGTGCCAGCAGTGACAGGTATCAGCCCCAGCATTTT	CASSDRYQPQHF
TRBV28	.	TRBD1	TRBJ1-5	TGTGCCAGCAGCTCTGACAGGGCAGGTCAGCCCCAGCATTTT	CASSSDRAGQPQHF
TRBV27	.	.	TRBJ1-1	TGTGCCAGCAGTTTAAGGGCAGGAGGAGAAGCTTTCTTT	CASSLRAGGEAFF
TRBV27	once	TRBD2	TRBJ2-5	TGTGCCAGCAGTTTTTCCAGCGGGAGGGCCCGGGAGACCCAGTACTTC	CASSFSSGRARETQYF
TRBV10-3	once	.	TRBJ2-3	TGTGCCATCAGTGAGTCAGACCGGGGAGTTTATACAGATACGCAGTATTTT	CAISESDRGVYTDTQYF
TRBV7-3	.	.	TRBJ2-5	TGTGCCAGCAGCTTAAGTCGGTGGTGGGGGCCCTCCCAAGAGACCCAGTACTTC	CASSLSRWWGPSQETQYF
TRBV27	.	.	TRBJ2-6	TGTGCCAGCAGTTTTCCGTCAGGGACTGGGGCCAACGTCCTGACTTTC	CASSFPSGTGANVLTF
TRBV25-1	.	TRBD2	TRBJ2-1	TGTGCCAGCAGTGCCTCCGGGACTAGTTTCGGGCAGTTCTTC	CASSASGTSFGQFF
TRBV4-1	.	.	TRBJ2-3	TGCGCCAGCAGCCAAGGAACATTCACAGATACGCAGTATTTT	CASSQGTFTDTQYF
TRBV10-1	.	.	TRBJ2-7	TGCGCCAGCAGTGAGTCGGTGGCAGGTTACTACGAGCAGTACTTC	CASSESVAGYYEQYF
TRBV18	.	TRBD2	TRBJ2-7	TGTGCCAGCTCATCGGGACTAGCGGGATCCTACGAGCAGTACTTC	CASSSGLAGSYEQYF
TRBV27	.	.	TRBJ1-5	TGTGCCAGCAGCCCACAGAGAGTTCAGCCCCAGCATTTT	CASSPQRVQPQHF
TRBV28	.	TRBD1	TRBJ1-1	TGTGCCAGCAGGGATCGACAGGGAATGAACACTGAAGCTTTCTTT	CASRDRQGMNTEAFF
TRBV7-4	many	TRBD1	TRBJ2-7	TGTGCCAGCAGCCCCAGGGGGCAGCAGTACTTC	CASSPRGQQYF
TRBV19	.	.	TRBJ2-7	TGTGCCAGTAGTATCGCTCCGGGTCCACTCGAGCAGTACTTC	CASSIAPGPLEQYF
TRBV6-6	.	TRBD1	TRBJ2-7	TGTGCCAGCAGTTTCGACGGGACAGGGGGCTACGAGCAGTACTTC	CASSFDGTGGYEQYF
TRBV10-3	.	TRBD2	TRBJ2-3	TGTGCCATCAGAGATGACAGGAGAAGCGGGAGGGCCGGGCAGAATGGCACAGATACGCAGTATTTT	CAIRDDRRSGRAGQNGTDTQYF
TRBV18	.	.	TRBJ2-5	TGTGCCAGCTCACCACCGGGGCCAGAGACCCAGTACTTC	CASSPPGPETQYF
TRBV9	.	TRBD1	TRBJ2-1	TGTGCCAGCAGCGTAGGGGACAGGGGGCCGAATGAGCAGTTCTTC	CASSVGDRGPNEQFF
TRBV6-5	.	TRBD1	TRBJ2-1	TGTGCCAGCAGTTCCCCACAGGGGGGCTACAATGAGCAGTTCTTC	CASSSPQGGYNEQFF
TRBV6-1	.	TRBD1	TRBJ1-3	TGTGCCAGCAGTGTCGGGACAGATATCTCTGGAAACACCATATATTTT	CASSVGTDISGNTIYF
TRBV11-3	.	.	TRBJ2-7	TGTGCCAGCAGCTTGGGGGCATCTGTGCAGTACTTC	CASSLGASVQYF
TRBV28	.	.	TRBJ1-5	TGTGCCAGCAGCTTAAACAGGAATCAGCCCCAGCATTTT	CASSLNRNQPQHF
TRBV7-3	once	TRBD1	TRBJ1-1	TGTGCCAGCAGCTTACAGGGGGGAACGAACACTGAAGCTTTCTTT	CASSLQGGTNTEAFF
TRBV6-1	.	TRBD1	TRBJ1-2	TGTGCCACAGACAGGGGCGGAAACTATGGCTACACCTTC	CATDRGGNYGYTF
TRBV5-4	.	.	TRBJ2-2	TGTGCCAGCAGCTTGGGTACAGGCACCGGGGAGCTGTTTTTT	CASSLGTGTGELFF
TRBV5-1	.	TRBD2	TRBJ2-5	TGCGCCAGCAGCTTACTAGCGGGAGTAGATGGGACCCAGTACTTC	CASSLLAGVDGTQYF
TRBV9	.	TRBD2	TRBJ2-5	TGTGCCAGCAGCGCCGCGGGAGGGCCAGGAGAGACCCAGTACTTC	CASSAAGGPGETQYF
TRBV5-4	.	.	TRBJ1-2	TGTGCCAGCAGCTTGTTTGCGGGTTCCGACTATGGCTACACCTTC	CASSLFAGSDYGYTF
TRBV5-6	.	.	TRBJ1-1	TGTGCCAGCAGCTTTACAGGGCGCAACACTGAAGCTTTCTTT	CASSFTGRNTEAFF
TRBV10-3	few	.	TRBJ2-4	TGTGCCATCAGTGACGAACGGCCCCCGGGCATTCAGTACTTC	CAISDERPPGIQYF
TRBV29-1	.	TRBD1	TRBJ1-2	TGCAGCGTTGCGACGGGACAGGGCTTTCTTGGCTACACCTTC	CSVATGQGFLGYTF
TRBV4-1	.	.	TRBJ2-1	TGCGCCAGCAGCCAAGATCAGGGGAATAGGTTCTTC	CASSQDQGNRFF
TRBV7-2	.	TRBD2	TRBJ2-1	TGTGCCAGCAGCTTAGAAAGCGGGGGGGGCGAAAATGAGCAGTTCTTC	CASSLESGGGENEQFF
TRBV7-2	.	TRBD2	TRBJ2-7	TGTGCCAGCAGCCAACTCGGGACTAGCGTGTACGAGCAGTACTTC	CASSQLGTSVYEQYF
TRBV10-2	.	.	TRBJ2-5	TGCGCCAGCAGTGAGTTGTGGAGTAGGCAAGAGACCCAGTACTTC	CASSELWSRQETQYF
TRBV28	.	TRBD1	TRBJ1-2	TGTGCCAGCAGTCCAACTGACAGGGGAGGCGGCTACACCTTC	CASSPTDRGGGYTF